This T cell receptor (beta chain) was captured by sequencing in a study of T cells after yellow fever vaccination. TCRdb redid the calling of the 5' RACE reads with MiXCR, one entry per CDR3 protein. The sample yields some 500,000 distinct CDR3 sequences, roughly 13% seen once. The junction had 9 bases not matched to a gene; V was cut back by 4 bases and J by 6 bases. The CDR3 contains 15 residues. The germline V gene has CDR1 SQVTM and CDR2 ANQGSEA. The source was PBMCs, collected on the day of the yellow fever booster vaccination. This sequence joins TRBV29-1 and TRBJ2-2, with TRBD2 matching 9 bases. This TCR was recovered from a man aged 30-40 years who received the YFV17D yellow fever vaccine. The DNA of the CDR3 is TGCAGCGTTGCCGTTAGCGGGAGAATATCCGGGGAGCTGTTTTTT. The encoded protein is CSVAVSGRISGELFF.